The sequence of this T cell receptor (beta chain) was determined in a study of technical replicates of blood from a handful of donors. Measured with immunoSEQ multiplex PCR; TCRdb has only the in-frame clones, and not every one. The data hold more than 65,000 clones, with just under 95% observed a single time. The CDR3 extends over 15 amino acids. Germline CDR1 and CDR2: SEHNR and FQNEAQ (reference sequence). V lost 5 bases and J lost 3; bases outside the gene matches: 10. The sequenced material came from T cells isolated from PBMCs. The chain employs TRBV7-9 and TRBJ2-7, with 7 bases that match TRBD1. The receptor was derived from a human donor in good health. This CDR3 reads CASSQTGQNIYEQYF. In nucleotides, the CDR3 is TGTGCCAGCAGCCAAACGGGACAGAACATCTACGAGCAGTACTTC.